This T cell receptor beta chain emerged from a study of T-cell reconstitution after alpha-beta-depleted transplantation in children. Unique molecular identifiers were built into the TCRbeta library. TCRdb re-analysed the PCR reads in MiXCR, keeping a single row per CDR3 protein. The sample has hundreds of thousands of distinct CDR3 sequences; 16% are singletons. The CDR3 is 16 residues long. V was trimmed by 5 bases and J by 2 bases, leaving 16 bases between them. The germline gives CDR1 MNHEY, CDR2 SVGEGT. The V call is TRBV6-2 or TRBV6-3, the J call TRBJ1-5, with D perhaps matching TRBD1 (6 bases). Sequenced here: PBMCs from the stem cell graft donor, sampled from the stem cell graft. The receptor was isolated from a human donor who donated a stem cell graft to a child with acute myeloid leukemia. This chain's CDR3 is CASSPNKGEGNQPQHF. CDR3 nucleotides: TGTGCCAGCAGTCCTAACAAGGGGGAAGGCAATCAGCCCCAGCATTTT.